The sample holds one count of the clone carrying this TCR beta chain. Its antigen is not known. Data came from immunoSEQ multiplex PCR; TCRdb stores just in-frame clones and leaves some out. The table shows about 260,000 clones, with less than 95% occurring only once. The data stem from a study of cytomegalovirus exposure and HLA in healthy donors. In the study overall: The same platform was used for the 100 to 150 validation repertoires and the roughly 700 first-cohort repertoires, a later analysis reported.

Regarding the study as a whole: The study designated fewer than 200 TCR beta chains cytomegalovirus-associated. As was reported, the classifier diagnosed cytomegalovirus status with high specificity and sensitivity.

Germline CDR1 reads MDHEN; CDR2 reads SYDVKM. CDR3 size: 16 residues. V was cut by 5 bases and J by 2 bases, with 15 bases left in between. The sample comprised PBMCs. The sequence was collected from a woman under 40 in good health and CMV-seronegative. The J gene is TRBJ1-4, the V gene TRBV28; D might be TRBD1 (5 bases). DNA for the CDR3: TGTGCCAGCAGTACCATTATGGGGGGTACTAATGAAAAACTGTTTTTT. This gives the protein CASSTIMGGTNEKLFF.